These T cell receptor beta chains were read from a single sample in a study of blood T cell repertoires in COVID-19. Here immunoSEQ multiplex PCR was the method, and the copy in TCRdb shows in-frame clones only, minus some. The sample consists of under 350,000 clones, around 90% of them appearing once. Specimen: peripheral blood. All receptors derive from a woman aged 25-40 years with COVID-19, enrolled during active disease. The CDR3 runs from the conserved cysteine through the conserved F or W. The D gene is left open where the match is weak. Expanded clones are given a class, and other clones once, few, many or no size at all.

clone_size j_call d_call v_call cdr3_aa cdr3_nt
. TRBJ1-1 TRBD1 TRBV6-5 CASGQDPRAEAFF TGTGCCAGCGGACAGGACCCTCGCGCCGAAGCTTTCTTT
few TRBJ2-5 . TRBV15 CATSRVVNHQETQYF TGTGCCACCAGCAGAGTAGTCAACCACCAAGAGACCCAGTACTTC
. TRBJ2-3 TRBD2 TRBV5-8 CASSFSGRPADTQYF TGTGCCAGCAGCTTTAGCGGGAGACCGGCAGATACGCAGTATTTT
. TRBJ2-7 . TRBV18 CASSPNRGSSSYEQYF TGTGCCAGCTCACCGAACCGGGGGTCGAGTTCCTACGAGCAGTACTTC
. TRBJ1-5 . TRBV5-1 CASSLRTTYQPQHF TGCGCCAGCAGCTTGAGGACTACCTATCAGCCCCAGCATTTT
. TRBJ1-1 . TRBV19 CASNPGTITEAFF TGTGCCAGTAATCCAGGGACTATCACTGAAGCTTTCTTT
. TRBJ2-3 TRBD2 TRBV9 CASSLTGLGPDTQYF TGTGCCAGCAGCCTAACGGGACTAGGGCCAGATACGCAGTATTTT
. TRBJ2-5 TRBD2 TRBV5-6 CASSFRRTSSYQETQYF TGTGCCAGCAGCTTCCGACGGACTAGTTCGTACCAAGAGACCCAGTACTTC
. TRBJ2-3 TRBD2 TRBV5-1 CASSLVSSGRFNTQYF TGCGCCAGCAGCTTGGTGTCTAGCGGGAGATTTAATACGCAGTATTTT
. TRBJ2-1 . TRBV9 CASSVGSGLRELNEQFF TGTGCCAGCAGCGTAGGGAGTGGCCTCCGGGAGCTCAATGAGCAGTTCTTC
. TRBJ2-1 . TRBV29-1 CSVRSSYNEQFF TGCAGCGTCAGAAGCTCCTACAATGAGCAGTTCTTC
. TRBJ2-1 TRBD2 TRBV28 CASRTSGPDNEQFF TGTGCCTCACGGACTAGCGGGCCGGACAATGAGCAGTTCTTC
. TRBJ2-3 TRBD2 TRBV4-1 CASSHTTSGSFTDTQYF TGCGCCAGCAGCCACACTACTAGCGGGAGTTTTACAGATACGCAGTATTTT
. TRBJ2-1 TRBD1 TRBV6-2/TRBV6-3 CASSGGDRGYNEQFF TGTGCCAGCAGTGGGGGGGACAGGGGGTACAATGAGCAGTTCTTC
once TRBJ2-1 TRBD2 TRBV12-5 CASGLVLGSGSSNEQFF TGTGCTAGTGGTTTGGTACTCGGTAGCGGGAGTTCTAATGAGCAGTTCTTC
once TRBJ2-3 . TRBV4-1 CASRDGAGSTNTQYF TGCGCCAGCAGGGACGGGGCGGGATCAACAAATACGCAGTATTTT
. TRBJ1-1 . TRBV19 CASSPQQGPEAFF TGTGCCAGTAGCCCGCAACAGGGACCTGAAGCTTTCTTT
. TRBJ2-5 TRBD2 TRBV6-1 CASSERPSGSSGETQYF TGTGCCAGCAGTGAACGGCCTAGCGGGAGTTCTGGGGAGACCCAGTACTTC
. TRBJ2-2 TRBD2 TRBV6-5 CASSRLAGSTGELFF TGTGCCAGCAGTCGACTAGCGGGAAGTACCGGGGAGCTGTTTTTT
once TRBJ2-1 TRBD2 TRBV24-1 CATSEASGSWQFF TGTGCCACCAGTGAGGCTAGCGGGAGTTGGCAGTTCTTC
. TRBJ1-2 . TRBV2 CASSEEGVGGYTF TGTGCCAGCAGTGAAGAAGGGGTCGGCGGCTACACCTTC
. TRBJ2-1 TRBD1 TRBV7-8 CASSLVLQGSEQFF TGTGCCAGCAGCTTAGTATTACAGGGGAGTGAGCAGTTCTTC
. TRBJ2-1 . TRBV18 CASSQTPGGSYNEQFF TGTGCCAGCTCACAAACTCCCGGCGGCTCCTACAATGAGCAGTTCTTC
. TRBJ2-2 . TRBV19 CASSLRSGRGAGELFF TGTGCCAGTAGTCTTCGTAGCGGCCGAGGGGCCGGGGAGCTGTTTTTT
. TRBJ2-7 . TRBV20-1 CSARGSYEQYF TGCAGTGCTAGAGGTAGTTACGAGCAGTACTTC
few TRBJ1-1 . TRBV13 CASSSSGGGTEAFF TGTGCCAGCAGCTCCTCCGGGGGTGGGACTGAAGCTTTCTTT
. TRBJ2-7 . TRBV10-1 CASSETRTFSFYEQYF TGCGCCAGCAGTGAGACAAGAACCTTCTCCTTCTACGAGCAGTACTTC
. TRBJ2-3 . TRBV6-6 CASREDKYTDTQYF TGTGCCAGCAGAGAGGACAAATACACAGATACGCAGTATTTT
. TRBJ2-7 . TRBV14 CASSNGRSYEQYF TGTGCCAGCAGCAACGGTAGAAGCTACGAGCAGTACTTC
. TRBJ2-5 TRBD1 TRBV29-1 CSVIQGPQETQYF TGCAGCGTCATACAGGGGCCCCAAGAGACCCAGTACTTC
once TRBJ1-5 . TRBV30 CAWSLELNQPQHF TGTGCCTGGAGTCTCGAGCTGAATCAGCCCCAGCATTTT
. TRBJ1-5 TRBD1 TRBV6-2/TRBV6-3 CASSYYRQGAGQPQHF TGTGCCAGCAGTTATTACCGACAGGGGGCTGGGCAGCCCCAGCATTTT
. TRBJ2-7 . TRBV28 CASSFGTTSYEQYF TGTGCCAGCAGTTTCGGGACAACGTCCTACGAGCAGTACTTC
. TRBJ1-4 . TRBV5-1 CASSSRQDFGEKLFF TGCGCCAGCAGCAGTCGACAGGACTTCGGAGAAAAACTGTTTTTT
few TRBJ2-7 . TRBV10-3 CAITPGRDSYEQYF TGTGCCATCACCCCGGGCAGGGACTCCTACGAGCAGTACTTC
. TRBJ1-6 . TRBV30 CAWSVQSSYNSPLHF TGTGCCTGGAGTGTACAGAGCTCCTATAATTCACCCCTCCACTTT
. TRBJ1-4 TRBD1 TRBV5-1 CASSRDRGLEKLFF TGCGCCAGCAGTCGGGACAGGGGGCTGGAAAAACTGTTTTTT
. TRBJ1-5 TRBD1 TRBV19 CASSTPGQGTQPQHF TGTGCCAGTAGTACCCCGGGACAGGGAACTCAGCCCCAGCATTTT
. TRBJ1-5 . TRBV24-1 CATSGTGNSNQPQHF TGTGCCACCAGTGGTACAGGGAATAGCAATCAGCCCCAGCATTTT
. TRBJ2-5 TRBD1 TRBV5-1 CASSAGQGSETQYF TGCGCCAGCAGCGCGGGACAGGGGTCGGAGACCCAGTACTTC
. TRBJ2-7 . TRBV4-3 CASSQVYSTYEQYF TGCGCCAGCAGCCAAGTGTACAGCACCTACGAGCAGTACTTC
once TRBJ2-1 . TRBV2 CASSDSYNEQFF TGTGCCAGCAGTGACAGCTACAATGAGCAGTTCTTC
few TRBJ1-2 TRBD1 TRBV19 CASGFGTGANYGYTF TGTGCCAGTGGATTCGGGACAGGGGCAAACTATGGCTACACCTTC
few TRBJ2-3 TRBD2 TRBV6-5 CASRSGLAGTDTQYF TGTGCCAGCAGATCGGGACTAGCGGGAACAGATACGCAGTATTTT
. TRBJ1-5 . TRBV27 CASSLRAGTKSSPQHF TGTGCCAGCAGCCTAAGGGCCGGGACAAAGTCCTCGCCCCAGCATTTT
. TRBJ1-6 . TRBV2 CASSAISSYNSPLHF TGTGCCAGCAGCGCAATTAGCTCCTATAATTCACCCCTCCACTTT
. TRBJ2-4 . TRBV7-2 CASSSLRERNIQYF TGTGCCAGCAGCTCCTTGAGGGAACGAAACATTCAGTACTTC
. TRBJ1-1 . TRBV19 CASRGDINTEAFF TGTGCCAGTAGGGGCGACATTAACACTGAAGCTTTCTTT
. TRBJ1-5 . TRBV19 CASNPGQGHNQPQHF TGTGCCAGTAACCCTGGGCAGGGGCACAATCAGCCCCAGCATTTT